A single sample is the source of the 18 T cell receptor beta chains below, sequenced in a study of T cell responses to AZD1222 COVID-19 vaccine. Using immunoSEQ multiplex PCR, the repertoire was profiled, and TCRdb retains in-frame clones only, with some absent. The repertoire holds approximately 150,000 clones, with around 90% as singletons. The sequencing used peripheral blood, collected 28 days after the second AZD1222 dose. The receptors derive from an adult who received the AZD1222 COVID-19 vaccine.

This clone was seen a handful of times. The chain combines TRBV5-6 with TRBJ2-7; D perhaps matches TRBD2 (6 bases). Trimming shortened V by 1 base and J by 4 bases, and 15 bases separated the two germline ends. The CDR3 contains 15 residues. Germline CDR1 is SGHDT and CDR2 is YYEEEE. Here the CDR3 DNA reads TGTGCCAGCAGCTTGAACCCGCCCGGGGGTTACGAGCAGTACTTC. Protein: CASSLNPPGGYEQYF.

This sequence joins TRBV4-1 and TRBJ1-4, with a weak D call TRBD1 (5 bases). The V gene lost 5 bases and the J gene lost 3 bases, with 7 bases spanning the gap. This CDR3 has 13 amino acids. Germline-derived CDR1 and CDR2 are MGHRA and YSYEKL. The CDR3: CASSVGPNEKLFF. CDR3 coding DNA: TGCGCCAGCAGCGTGGGACCTAATGAAAAACTGTTTTTT.

The chain is built from TRBV6-5 and TRBJ2-7; no firm D call. The V gene's germline CDR1 is MNHEY and CDR2 SVGAGI. V lost 6 bases, J lost 4 bases, and 10 bases lay in between. This CDR3 contains 12 residues. In DNA form, the CDR3 reads TGTGCCAGCAGGACCGCCCATTACGAGCAGTACTTC. Amino acid sequence: CASRTAHYEQYF.

This chain links TRBV6-5 with TRBJ2-5; TRBD2 agrees at 10 bases. Per the germline V gene, CDR1 is MNHEY and CDR2 is SVGAGI. The CDR3 consists of 16 residues. The ends lost 0 bases at V and 3 bases at J; junction bases unmatched: 4. The DNA of the CDR3 is TGTGCCAGCAGTTACTCGCCTAGCGGGAGTGAAGAGACCCAGTACTTC. This codes for CASSYSPSGSEETQYF.

In this sample, this clone turned up once. The chain is built from TRBV27 and TRBJ1-1; 7 bases are shared with TRBD1. The V and J ends lost 1 base and 7 bases, in that order; junction bases with no gene match: 6. Germline lookup yields CDR1 MNHEY and CDR2 SMNVEV (reference sequence). This CDR3 contains 14 residues. For the CDR3, the DNA is TGTGCCAGCAGTTTATACCAGGGGGGCGATGAAGCTTTCTTT. This sequence encodes CASSLYQGGDEAFF.

V and J are TRBV27 and TRBJ2-1; D is undetermined. This CDR3 spans 14 amino acids. V lost 5 bases to trimming and J lost 6 bases, with 14 bases between them. Per the germline V gene, CDR1 is MNHEY and CDR2 is SMNVEV (reference sequence). This CDR3 is CASSPTGRANEQFF. The CDR3 DNA follows: TGTGCCAGCAGTCCCACCGGACGGGCCAATGAGCAGTTCTTC.

The V gene is TRBV9, the J gene TRBJ1-2; D uncertain. Deletions cut 0 bases from V and 2 bases from J, with 5 bases between. The CDR3 has 13 amino acids. The germline CDR1 and CDR2 sequences are SGDLS and YYNGEE. DNA of the CDR3: TGTGCCAGCAGCGTAGAAGGGAACTATGGCTACACCTTC. Residues: CASSVEGNYGYTF.

This chain uses TRBV9 with TRBJ2-3, with 7 bases that match TRBD1. Germline CDR1 is SGDLS and CDR2 is YYNGEE. J gave up 5 bases and V 1 base, and 1 base lay outside the gene matches. CDR3 length: 13 amino acids. DNA of the CDR3: TGTGCCAGCAGCGTACAGGGGGTAGATACGCAGTATTTT. Translated, it gives CASSVQGVDTQYF.

The chain joins TRBV6-1 to TRBJ2-2; D is uncertain. Germline CDR1 and CDR2: MNHNS and SASEGT. V gave up 0 bases and J gave up 6 bases, with 5 bases separating them. This CDR3 spans 13 amino acids. DNA for the CDR3: TGTGCCAGCAGTGAAGCTGGTCCCGGGGAGCTGTTTTTT. Its protein is CASSEAGPGELFF.

This clone is a singleton in its sample. The rearrangement links TRBV19 to TRBJ2-1, with D perhaps matching TRBD1 (7 bases). CDR1 is LNHDA and CDR2 is SQIVND in the germline V gene (reference sequence). This CDR3 region has 11 residues. V was shortened by 9 bases and J by 10 bases, with 13 bases between the two germline ends. The CDR3 region is CASEQGREQFF. In DNA form, the CDR3 reads TGTGCCAGCGAACAGGGGAGGGAGCAGTTCTTC.

The CDR3 nucleotides are TGTGCCAGCAGCCCCTTGGCGGGCTTGGGCACCGGGGAGCTGTTTTTT. Protein product: CASSPLAGLGTGELFF. The chain combines TRBV11-2 with TRBJ2-2; TRBD2 is a possible D gene (5 bases). Germline values: CDR1 SGHAT, CDR2 FQNNGV. There are 16 residues in the CDR3. Trimming left V 5 bases short and J 4 bases short, with 17 bases between.

V and J are TRBV12-3 or TRBV12-4 and TRBJ2-2; D uncertain. Trimming took off 10 bases at V and 5 bases at J, with 14 bases between the two ends. The CDR3 contains 13 residues. CDR3 residues: CATQTLLTGELFF. CDR3 DNA: TGTGCCACCCAAACACTACTAACCGGGGAGCTGTTTTTT.

The gene calls are TRBV15 and TRBJ2-6; D may be TRBD1 (5 bases). The CDR3 length is 19 residues. Germline CDR1 and CDR2: LNHNV and YYDKDF (reference sequence). V gave up 0 bases and J gave up 0 bases, with 15 bases separating them. CDR3 nucleotide sequence: TGTGCCACCAGCAGAGATGGGCTGGGGCCGGGCTCTGGGGCCAACGTCCTGACTTTC. Protein: CATSRDGLGPGSGANVLTF. Drawing the rest from reference TRBV15 and TRBJ2-6, the complete variable domain is DAMVIQNPRYQVTQFGKPVTLSCSQTLNHNVMYWYQQKSSQAPKLLFHYYDKDFNNEADTPDNFQSRRPNTSFCFLDIRSPGLGDTAMYLCATSRDGLGPGSGANVLTFGAGSRLTVL.

The chain links TRBV25-1 to TRBJ2-7; 8 bases line up with TRBD1. This CDR3 is built from 13 residues. Germline V CDR1 and CDR2: MGHDK, SYGVNS. The trim removed 6 bases at V and 2 bases at J, leaving 3 bases unmatched. The CDR3: CASRRTGTYEQYF. Here the CDR3 DNA reads TGTGCCAGCAGGCGGACAGGGACCTACGAGCAGTACTTC.

The chain links TRBV27 to TRBJ2-4; a weak D match, TRBD1 (5 bases). The V and J ends lost 5 bases and 1 base respectively, with 15 bases between them. The CDR3 extends over 16 amino acids. Per the germline V gene, CDR1 is MNHEY and CDR2 is SMNVEV (reference sequence). In nucleotides, the CDR3 is TGTGCCAGCAGTCCCCAGGGAAGTGGGGCCAAAAACATTCAGTACTTC. Translating gives CASSPQGSGAKNIQYF.

This clone was counted once. This sequence joins TRBV14 and TRBJ1-1; D gene unclear. The CDR3 is made up of 12 amino acids. V lost 9 bases to trimming and J lost 3 bases, with 11 bases between them. Germline values: CDR1 SGHDN, CDR2 FVKESK. The DNA for the CDR3 is TGTGCCAGTACCCCGGGCTACACTGAAGCTTTCTTT. Translation gives CASTPGYTEAFF. Combining the CDR3 with reference TRBV14 and TRBJ1-1 gives the whole variable domain EAGVTQFPSHSVIEKGQTVTLRCDPISGHDNLYWYRRVMGKEIKFLLHFVKESKQDESGMPNNRFLAERTGGTYSTLKVQPAELEDSGVYFCASTPGYTEAFFGQGTRLTVV.

This chain links TRBV6-5 with TRBJ2-1, with 8 bases fitting TRBD1. The germline gives CDR1 MNHEY, CDR2 SVGAGI. Unmatched junction bases numbered 4, after V lost 0 bases and J lost 9 bases. The CDR3 totals 14 residues. CDR3 in DNA: TGTGCCAGCAGTTACTCGAGGCAGGGGGCTGAGCAGTTCTTC. It specifies CASSYSRQGAEQFF.

The chain joins TRBV25-1 to TRBJ1-1, with 8 nucleotides matching TRBD1. Looked up from germline, CDR1 is MGHDK and CDR2 is SYGVNS. Trimming cost V 6 bases and J 5 bases; bases outside gene matches: 8. CDR3 length equals 14 residues. The CDR3 is CASRATGDGTEAFF. DNA of the CDR3: TGTGCCAGCAGAGCGACAGGGGACGGGACTGAAGCTTTCTTT.